The clone carrying this TCR beta chain was found a few times. The record originates from a study of blood T cell repertoires in COVID-19. Overall study: Material from acute and convalescent COVID-19 was sourced from the United States, Italy and Spain. The analysed material was cDNA or gDNA that came from T cells, B-cell-depleted T cells, or PBMCs.

Authors' data handling: Nucleated cell number was recorded as an estimate derived from reference gene primer amplification. Assay: immunoSEQ multiplex PCR; the TCRdb copy retains only in-frame clones and omits some. The V and J calls and clone size were taken over from that table, and D and trimming were inferred from the DNA. The table lists about 42,000 clones, around 76% of them singletons. Germline CDR1 is SGHRS and CDR2 is YFSETQ. The CDR3 is made up of 13 amino acids. The V and J ends lost 3 bases and 12 bases respectively, with 13 bases between them. This TCR derives from an older man with active or convalescent COVID-19. The chain has TRBV5-1 and TRBJ1-6; D perhaps matches TRBD1 (6 bases). What was sequenced was peripheral blood. The CDR3 coding sequence is TGCGCCAGCAGCTCACAGGGTCGACTACCCCTCCACTTT. It yields the protein CASSSQGRLPLHF.